One and the same sample provided the 10 T cell receptor beta chains below, sequenced in a study of shared clonotypes between healthy human individuals. TCRdb keeps only in-frame clones here, not all; method: immunoSEQ multiplex PCR. Of 950,000 to 1,100,000 clones detected, around four fifths appear once; the ten largest clones hold less than 1.5%. The specimen was memory CD4+ T cells sorted from blood. As for subset: CD45RA-negative fraction. The receptor set was obtained from a man younger than 30 in good health.

In regard to this clone: Different DNA sequences within this sample yield the same CDR3. The CDR3 nucleotides read TGTGCCAGCAGAGGCACCGGGGAGCTGTTTTTT. Translation: CASRGTGELFF. The chain links TRBV2 to TRBJ2-2; D call uncertain. The CDR3 length is 11 residues. V was trimmed by 6 bases and J by 4 bases, leaving 3 bases between them. Germline V lookup: CDR1 SNHLY, CDR2 FYNNEI.

The chain links TRBV6-1 to TRBJ1-1, with D possibly matching TRBD1 (5 bases). This CDR3 spans 14 amino acids. CDR1 is MNHNS and CDR2 is SASEGT in the germline V gene. V was trimmed by 4 bases and J by 4 bases, leaving 13 bases between them. As DNA, the CDR3 is TGTGCCAGCAGTGTCACAGGCCGTGTCACTGAAGCTTTCTTT. Protein sequence: CASSVTGRVTEAFF.

The J gene is TRBJ2-1, the V gene TRBV4-3; 8 bases are shared with TRBD2. From germline, CDR1 is LGHNA and CDR2 YSLEER. V lost 4 bases to trimming and J lost 9 bases; unmatched junction nucleotides: 5. This CDR3 comprises 13 residues. CDR3 in DNA: TGCGCCAGCAGCCCGGGAGGGATCGGTGAGCAGTTCTTC. Translating gives CASSPGGIGEQFF.

CDR3 sequence reads: CATSRRSPEGGINYGYTF. DNA of the CDR3: TGTGCCACCAGCAGAAGATCCCCGGAGGGAGGAATTAACTATGGCTACACCTTC. The chain carries TRBV15 and TRBJ1-2, with unresolved D. CDR3 length: 18 residues. V lost 2 bases, J lost 1 base, and 20 bases lay in between. Germline CDR1 LNHNV, CDR2 YYDKDF (reference sequence).

This chain joins TRBV27 and TRBJ1-3; maybe TRBD1 (5 bases). The V end was cut by 4 bases, the J end by 0 bases, with 13 bases between. This CDR3 region has 16 residues. Germline loops: CDR1 MNHEY, CDR2 SMNVEV (reference sequence). The DNA for the CDR3 is TGTGCCAGCAGTTCGACGGGACGGTACTCTGGAAACACCATATATTTT. Its translation: CASSSTGRYSGNTIYF.

The CDR3 region is CASSFSGTVGGYTF. Here the CDR3 DNA reads TGTGCCAGCAGTTTTAGTGGTACAGTTGGCGGCTACACCTTC. This sequence joins TRBV28 and TRBJ1-2; no reliable D call. Germline V gene sequence: CDR1 MDHEN, CDR2 SYDVKM. V was cut by 3 bases and J by 8 bases, with 16 bases left in between. The CDR3 runs 14 residues.

This chain joins TRBV5-1 and TRBJ2-7, with 10 bases matching TRBD2. Germline CDR1 is SGHRS and CDR2 is YFSETQ. The ends lost 2 bases at V and 6 bases at J; junction bases unmatched: 14. The CDR3 loop spans 17 amino acids. In DNA, the CDR3 is TGCGCCAGCAGCTTCTCCCTTGGGGCTAGCGGGAGTAGCGAGCAGTACTTC. This gives the protein CASSFSLGASGSSEQYF.

This clone was recorded once. Other DNA sequences in the same sample also yield this CDR3. J is TRBJ1-5 and V is TRBV4-1; no reliable D call. There are 14 residues in the CDR3. CDR1 is MGHRA, CDR2 YSYEKL, per germline. V lost 1 base and J lost 0, with 4 bases in between. For the CDR3, the DNA is TGCGCCAGCAGCCAAGGTCCTAGCAATCAGCCCCAGCATTTT. It translates to CASSQGPSNQPQHF.

This clone has a handful of counts. This chain connects TRBV7-2 to TRBJ1-4; D unresolved. CDR3 length: 14 residues. The V gene lost 5 bases and the J gene lost 2 bases, with 9 bases spanning the gap. Germline loops: CDR1 SGHTA, CDR2 FQGNSA. Here the CDR3 reads CASSGVSTNEKLFF. CDR3 bases: TGTGCCAGCAGCGGGGTATCCACTAATGAAAAACTGTTTTTT. Together with reference TRBV7-2 and TRBJ1-4, the CDR3 gives the full variable domain: GAGVSQSPSNKVTEKGKDVELRCDPISGHTALYWYRQSLGQGLEFLIYFQGNSAPDKSGLPSDRFSAERTGGSVSTLTIQRTQQEDSAVYLCASSGVSTNEKLFFGSGTQLSVL.

J is TRBJ2-7 and V is TRBV4-3; TRBD2 is a possible D gene (7 bases). Germline assignment: CDR1 LGHNA and CDR2 YSLEER. CDR3 length equals 16 residues. Trimming shortened V by 0 bases and J by 1 base, and 13 bases separated the two germline ends. The CDR3 is CASSQELRGGSYEQYF. The DNA for the CDR3 is TGCGCCAGCAGCCAAGAACTCAGGGGAGGGTCCTACGAGCAGTACTTC.